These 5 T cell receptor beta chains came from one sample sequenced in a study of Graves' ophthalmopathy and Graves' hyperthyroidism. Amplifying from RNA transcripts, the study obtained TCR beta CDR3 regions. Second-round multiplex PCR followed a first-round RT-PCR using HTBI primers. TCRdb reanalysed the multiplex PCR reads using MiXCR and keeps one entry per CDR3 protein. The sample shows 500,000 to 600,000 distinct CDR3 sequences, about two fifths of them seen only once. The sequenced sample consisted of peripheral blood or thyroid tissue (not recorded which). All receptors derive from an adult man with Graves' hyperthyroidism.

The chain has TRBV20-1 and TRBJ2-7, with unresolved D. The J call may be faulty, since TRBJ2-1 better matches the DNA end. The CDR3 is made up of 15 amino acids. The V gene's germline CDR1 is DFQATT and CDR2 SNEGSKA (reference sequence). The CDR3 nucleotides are TGCAGTGCTAGAGGTACTGGATACTCCTACAATGAGCAGTTCTTC. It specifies CSARGTGYSYNEQFF.

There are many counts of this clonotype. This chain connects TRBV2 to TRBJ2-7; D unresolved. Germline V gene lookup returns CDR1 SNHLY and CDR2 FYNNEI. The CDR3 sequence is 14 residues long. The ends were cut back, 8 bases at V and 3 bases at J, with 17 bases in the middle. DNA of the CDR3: TGTGCCAGCTCTCTTTTTGGCAGCCGCTACGAGCAGTACTTC. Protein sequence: CASSLFGSRYEQYF.

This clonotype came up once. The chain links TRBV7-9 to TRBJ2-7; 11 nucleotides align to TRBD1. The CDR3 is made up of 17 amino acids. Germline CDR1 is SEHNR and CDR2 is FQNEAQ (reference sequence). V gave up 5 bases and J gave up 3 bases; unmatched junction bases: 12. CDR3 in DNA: TGTGCCAGCAGCCAAGCCGGGACAGGGGGACTGGTCTACGAGCAGTACTTC. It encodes CASSQAGTGGLVYEQYF.

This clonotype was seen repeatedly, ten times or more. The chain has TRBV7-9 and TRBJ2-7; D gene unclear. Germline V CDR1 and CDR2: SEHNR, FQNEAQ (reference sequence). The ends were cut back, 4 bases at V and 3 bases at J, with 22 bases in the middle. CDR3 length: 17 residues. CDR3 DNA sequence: TGTGCCAGCAGCTCGTCCGATACCCCGGCCATAATCTACGAGCAGTACTTC. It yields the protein CASSSSDTPAIIYEQYF.

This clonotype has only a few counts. CDR3 nucleotide sequence: TGTGCCAGCAGCACCCAGGGGGATGGCTCTGGGGCCAACGTCCTGACTTTC. Translated, it gives CASSTQGDGSGANVLTF. This chain uses TRBV7-8 with TRBJ2-6, with TRBD1 matching 7 bases. The CDR3 loop spans 17 amino acids. Unmatched junction bases numbered 7, after V lost 5 bases and J lost 0 bases. Germline V gene sequence: CDR1 SGHVS, CDR2 FQNEAQ.